The clone carrying this TCR beta chain was seen at least ten times. Its antigen remains unknown. Time point noted: longitudinal time-point 2. The study drew its healthy controls from blood bank volunteers in Maryland, USA. This entry belongs to a study of neurological immune-mediated disorders. Whole-study findings and limits: Multiple sclerosis, the disease with the least TCR clonal expansion, fell below healthy controls, whereas HTLV-1-associated myelopathy showed the most. The expanded clones of different subjects shared no CDR3 amino acid sequences (suggesting private repertoires in all groups).

TCRdb re-analysed the 5' RACE reads in MiXCR, keeping a single row per CDR3 protein. The sample has some 30,000 distinct CDR3 sequences; 10% to 15% are singletons. The CDR3 spans 13 residues. Trimming pared 3 bases from V and 5 bases from J, leaving 11 bases between. The chain has TRBV12-3 or TRBV12-4 and TRBJ2-7; D uncertain. This clonotype was sampled from a woman in her 40s in good health. Sequencing was performed on PBMCs. The CDR3 nucleotides read TGTGCCAGCAGTTTTCTTAGTTCCAACGAGCAGTACTTC. It translates to CASSFLSSNEQYF.